This TCR beta chain was sequenced for a study of blood T cell repertoires in COVID-19. Study-level information: T cells, B-cell-depleted T cells, or PBMCs supplied cDNA or gDNA.

The assay was immunoSEQ multiplex PCR, and TCRdb's table has in-frame clones only and misses some. The table shows 160,000 or so clones, with around nine tenths occurring only once. V dropped 3 bases and J dropped 13 bases, with 13 bases sitting between them. There are 12 residues in the CDR3. Sequenced material: peripheral blood. The sequence derives from a woman in her 70s with COVID-19, enrolled during active disease. The rearrangement links TRBV12-3 or TRBV12-4 to TRBJ1-5; maybe TRBD1 (5 bases). The CDR3 DNA is TGTGCCAGCAGTTTTTTACGGGGGTCGCAGCATTTT. Protein sequence: CASSFLRGSQHF.